Given below is one TCR beta chain in context. Produced via immunoSEQ multiplex PCR; TCRdb's table is partial and in-frame only. The sample carries 200,000 to 300,000 clones, 80% to 90% recorded once. This CDR3 comprises 15 residues. Germline values: CDR1 LGHNT, CDR2 FRNRAP. V shed 0 bases and J 9 bases; nucleotides not matched to a gene: 2. The data were obtained in a study of blood T cell repertoires in COVID-19. As for the study in general: Sample material is recorded as cDNA or gDNA derived from T cells, B-cell-depleted T cells, or PBMCs.

The chain carries TRBV12-5 and TRBJ1-6; 10 positions agree with TRBD1. The sample taken for sequencing was peripheral blood. The receptor was derived from a woman in her forties with acute or convalescent COVID-19. This chain's CDR3 is CASGLVTGGFSPLHF. The CDR3 DNA reads as TGTGCTAGTGGTTTGGTGACAGGGGGCTTTTCACCCCTCCACTTT.